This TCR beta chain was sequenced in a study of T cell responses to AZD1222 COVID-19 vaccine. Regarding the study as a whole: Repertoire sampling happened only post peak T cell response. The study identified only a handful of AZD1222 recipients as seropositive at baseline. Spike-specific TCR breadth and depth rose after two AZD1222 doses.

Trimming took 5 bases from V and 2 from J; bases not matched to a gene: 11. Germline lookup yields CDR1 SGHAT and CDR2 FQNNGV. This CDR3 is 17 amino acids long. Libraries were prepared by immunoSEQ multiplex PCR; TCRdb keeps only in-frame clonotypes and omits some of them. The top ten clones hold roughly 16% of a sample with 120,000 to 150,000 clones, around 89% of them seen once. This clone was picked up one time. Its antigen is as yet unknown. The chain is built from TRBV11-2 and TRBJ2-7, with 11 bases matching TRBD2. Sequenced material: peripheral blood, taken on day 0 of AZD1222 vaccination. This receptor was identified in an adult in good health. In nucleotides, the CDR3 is TGTGCCAGCAGCCACCCGGGAGGTAGCGGGGGGGCCTACGAGCAGTACTTC. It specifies CASSHPGGSGGAYEQYF.